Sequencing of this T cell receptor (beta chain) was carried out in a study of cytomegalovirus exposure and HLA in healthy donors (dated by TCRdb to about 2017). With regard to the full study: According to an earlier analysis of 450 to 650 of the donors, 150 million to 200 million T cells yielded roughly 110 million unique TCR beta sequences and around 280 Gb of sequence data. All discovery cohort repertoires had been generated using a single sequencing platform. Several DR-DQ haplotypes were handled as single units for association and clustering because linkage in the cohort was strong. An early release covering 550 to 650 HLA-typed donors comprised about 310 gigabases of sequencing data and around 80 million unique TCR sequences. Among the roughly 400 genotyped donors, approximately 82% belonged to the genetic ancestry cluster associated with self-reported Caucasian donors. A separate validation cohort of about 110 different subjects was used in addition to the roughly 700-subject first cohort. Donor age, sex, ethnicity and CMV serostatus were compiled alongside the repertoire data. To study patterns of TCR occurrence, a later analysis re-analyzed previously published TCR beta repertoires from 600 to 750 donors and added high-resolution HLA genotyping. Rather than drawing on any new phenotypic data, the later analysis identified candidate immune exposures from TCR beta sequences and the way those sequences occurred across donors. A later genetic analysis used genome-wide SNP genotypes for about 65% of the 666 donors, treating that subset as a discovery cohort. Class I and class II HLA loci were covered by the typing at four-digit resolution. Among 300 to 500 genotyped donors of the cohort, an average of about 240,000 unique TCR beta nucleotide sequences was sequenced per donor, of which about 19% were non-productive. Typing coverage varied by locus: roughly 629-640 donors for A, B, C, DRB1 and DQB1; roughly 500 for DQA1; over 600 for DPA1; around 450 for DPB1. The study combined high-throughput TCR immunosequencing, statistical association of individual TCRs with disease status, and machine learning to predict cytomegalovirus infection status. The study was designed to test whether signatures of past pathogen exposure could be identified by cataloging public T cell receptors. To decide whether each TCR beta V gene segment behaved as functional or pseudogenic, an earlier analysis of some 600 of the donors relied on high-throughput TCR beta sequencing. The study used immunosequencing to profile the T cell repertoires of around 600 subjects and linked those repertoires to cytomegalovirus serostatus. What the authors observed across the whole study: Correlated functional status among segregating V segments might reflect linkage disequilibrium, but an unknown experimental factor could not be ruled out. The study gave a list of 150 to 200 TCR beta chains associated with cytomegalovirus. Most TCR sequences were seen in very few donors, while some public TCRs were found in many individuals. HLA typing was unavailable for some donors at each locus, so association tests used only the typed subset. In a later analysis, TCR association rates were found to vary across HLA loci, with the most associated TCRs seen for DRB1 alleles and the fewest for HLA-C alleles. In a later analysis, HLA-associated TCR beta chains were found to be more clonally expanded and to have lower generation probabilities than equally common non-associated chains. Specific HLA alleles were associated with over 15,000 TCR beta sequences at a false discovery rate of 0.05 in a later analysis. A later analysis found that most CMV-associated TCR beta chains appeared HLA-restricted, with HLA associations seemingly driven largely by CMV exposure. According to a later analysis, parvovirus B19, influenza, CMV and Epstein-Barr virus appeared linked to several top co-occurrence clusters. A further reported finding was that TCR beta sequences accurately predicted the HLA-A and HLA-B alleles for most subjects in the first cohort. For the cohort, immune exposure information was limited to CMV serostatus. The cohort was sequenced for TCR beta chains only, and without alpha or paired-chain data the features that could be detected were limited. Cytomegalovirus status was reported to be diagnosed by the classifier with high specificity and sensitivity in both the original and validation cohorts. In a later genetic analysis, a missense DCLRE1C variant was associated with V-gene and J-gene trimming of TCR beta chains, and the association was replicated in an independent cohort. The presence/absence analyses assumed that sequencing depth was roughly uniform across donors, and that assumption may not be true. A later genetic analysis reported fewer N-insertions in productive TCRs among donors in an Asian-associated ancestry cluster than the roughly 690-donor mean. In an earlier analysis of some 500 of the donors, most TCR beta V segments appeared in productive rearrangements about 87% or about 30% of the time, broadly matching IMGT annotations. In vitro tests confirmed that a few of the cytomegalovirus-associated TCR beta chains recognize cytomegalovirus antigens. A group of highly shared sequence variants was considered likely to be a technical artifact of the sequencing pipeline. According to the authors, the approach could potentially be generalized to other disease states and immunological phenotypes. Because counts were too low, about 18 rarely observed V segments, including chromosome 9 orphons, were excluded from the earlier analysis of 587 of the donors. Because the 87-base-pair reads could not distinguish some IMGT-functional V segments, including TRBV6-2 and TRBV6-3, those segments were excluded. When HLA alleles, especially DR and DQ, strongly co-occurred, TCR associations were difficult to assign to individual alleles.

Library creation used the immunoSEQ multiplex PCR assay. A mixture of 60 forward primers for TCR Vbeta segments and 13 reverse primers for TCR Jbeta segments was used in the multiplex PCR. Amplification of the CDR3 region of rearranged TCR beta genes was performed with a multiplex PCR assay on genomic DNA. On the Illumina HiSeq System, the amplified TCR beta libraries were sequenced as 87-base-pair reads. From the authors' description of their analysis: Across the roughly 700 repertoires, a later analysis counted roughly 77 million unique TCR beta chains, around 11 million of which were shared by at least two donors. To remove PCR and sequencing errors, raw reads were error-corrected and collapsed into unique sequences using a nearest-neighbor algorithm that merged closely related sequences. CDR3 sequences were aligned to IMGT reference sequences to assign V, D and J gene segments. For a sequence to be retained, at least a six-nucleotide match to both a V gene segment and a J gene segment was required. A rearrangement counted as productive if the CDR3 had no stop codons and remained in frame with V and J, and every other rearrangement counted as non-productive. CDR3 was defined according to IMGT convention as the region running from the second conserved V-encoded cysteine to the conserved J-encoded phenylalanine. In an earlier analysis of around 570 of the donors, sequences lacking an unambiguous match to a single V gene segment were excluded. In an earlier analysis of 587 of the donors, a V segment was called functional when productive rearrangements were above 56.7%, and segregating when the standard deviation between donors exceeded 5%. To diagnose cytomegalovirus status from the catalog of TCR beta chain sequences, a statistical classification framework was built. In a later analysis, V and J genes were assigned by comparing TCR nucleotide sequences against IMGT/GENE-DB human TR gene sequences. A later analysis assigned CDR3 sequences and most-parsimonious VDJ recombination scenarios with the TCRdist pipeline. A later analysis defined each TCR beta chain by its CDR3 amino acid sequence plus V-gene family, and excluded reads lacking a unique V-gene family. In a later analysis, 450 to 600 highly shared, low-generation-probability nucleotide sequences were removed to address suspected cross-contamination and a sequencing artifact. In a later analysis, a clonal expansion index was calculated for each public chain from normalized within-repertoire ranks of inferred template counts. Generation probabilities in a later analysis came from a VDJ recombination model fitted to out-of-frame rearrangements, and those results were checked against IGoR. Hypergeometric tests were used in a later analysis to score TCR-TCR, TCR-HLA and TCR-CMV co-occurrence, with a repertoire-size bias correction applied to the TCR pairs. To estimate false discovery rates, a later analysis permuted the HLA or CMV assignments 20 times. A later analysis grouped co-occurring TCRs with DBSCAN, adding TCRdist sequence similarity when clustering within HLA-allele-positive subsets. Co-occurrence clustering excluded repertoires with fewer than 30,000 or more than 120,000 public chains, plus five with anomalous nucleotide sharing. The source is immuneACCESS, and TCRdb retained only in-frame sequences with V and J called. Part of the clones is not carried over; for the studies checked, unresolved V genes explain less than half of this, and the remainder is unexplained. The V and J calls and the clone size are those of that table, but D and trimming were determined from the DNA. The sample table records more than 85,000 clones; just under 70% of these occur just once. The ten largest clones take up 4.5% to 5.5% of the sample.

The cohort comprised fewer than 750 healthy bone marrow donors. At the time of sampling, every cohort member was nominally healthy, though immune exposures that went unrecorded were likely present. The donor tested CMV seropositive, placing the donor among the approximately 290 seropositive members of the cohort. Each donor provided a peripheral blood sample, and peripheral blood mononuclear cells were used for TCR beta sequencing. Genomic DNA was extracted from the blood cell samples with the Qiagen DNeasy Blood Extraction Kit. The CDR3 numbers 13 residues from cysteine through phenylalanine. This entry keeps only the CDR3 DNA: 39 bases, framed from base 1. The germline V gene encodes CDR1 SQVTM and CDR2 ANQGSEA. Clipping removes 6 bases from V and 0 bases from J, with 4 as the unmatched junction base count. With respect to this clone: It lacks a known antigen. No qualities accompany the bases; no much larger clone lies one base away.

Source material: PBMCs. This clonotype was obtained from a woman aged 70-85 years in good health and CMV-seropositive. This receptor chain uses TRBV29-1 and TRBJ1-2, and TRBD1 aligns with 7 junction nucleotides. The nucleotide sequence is TGCAGCGTCGGGACAGCCTCTAACTATGGCTACACCTTC. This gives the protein CSVGTASNYGYTF.